This TCR beta chain came from a study of cytomegalovirus exposure and HLA in healthy donors. Points from the study as a whole: Altogether, 150 to 200 TCR beta chains were recorded as cytomegalovirus-associated.

Assay used: immunoSEQ multiplex PCR; TCRdb lists only in-frame clones, some missing. This table holds about 280,000 clones, around 89% found once. Germline V gene sequence: CDR1 MNHNY, CDR2 SVGAGI (reference sequence). V dropped 7 bases and J dropped 2; count of bases not matched to a gene: 10. The CDR3 contains 15 residues. For this clone: Its antigen is undetermined.

This chain links TRBV6-6 with TRBJ2-7; 8 nucleotides match TRBD1. This receptor was identified in a woman younger than 30 in good health and CMV-seronegative. Sequencing used PBMCs. CDR3 loop: CASKKVPGGAYEQYF. DNA of the CDR3: TGTGCCAGCAAAAAAGTCCCAGGGGGCGCCTACGAGCAGTACTTC.